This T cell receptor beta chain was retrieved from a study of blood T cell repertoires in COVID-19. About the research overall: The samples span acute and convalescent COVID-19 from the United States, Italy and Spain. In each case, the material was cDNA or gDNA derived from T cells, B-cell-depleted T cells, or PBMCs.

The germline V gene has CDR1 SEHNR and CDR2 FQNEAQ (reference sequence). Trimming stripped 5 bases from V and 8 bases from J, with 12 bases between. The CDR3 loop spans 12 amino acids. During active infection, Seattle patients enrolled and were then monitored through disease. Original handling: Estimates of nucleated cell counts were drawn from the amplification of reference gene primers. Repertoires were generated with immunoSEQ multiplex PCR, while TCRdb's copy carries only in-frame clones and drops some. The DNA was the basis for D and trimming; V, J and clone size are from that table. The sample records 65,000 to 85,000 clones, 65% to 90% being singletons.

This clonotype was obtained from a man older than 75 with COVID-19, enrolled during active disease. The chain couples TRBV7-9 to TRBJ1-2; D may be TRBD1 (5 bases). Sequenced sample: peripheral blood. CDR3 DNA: TGTGCCAGCAGCCCCGGGGCGGGGGGCTACACCTTC. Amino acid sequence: CASSPGAGGYTF.